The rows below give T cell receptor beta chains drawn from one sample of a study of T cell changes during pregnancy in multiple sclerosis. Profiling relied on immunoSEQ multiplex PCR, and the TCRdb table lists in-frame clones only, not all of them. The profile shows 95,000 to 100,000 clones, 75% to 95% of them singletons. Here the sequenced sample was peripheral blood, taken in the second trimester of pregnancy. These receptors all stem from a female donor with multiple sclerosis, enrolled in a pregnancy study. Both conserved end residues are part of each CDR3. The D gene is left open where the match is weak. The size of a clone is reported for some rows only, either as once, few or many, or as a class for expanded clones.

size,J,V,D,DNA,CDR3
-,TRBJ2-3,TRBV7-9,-,TGTGCCAGCAGCTTACTTCAGGGTATCGGCACAGATACGCAGTATTTT,CASSLLQGIGTDTQYF
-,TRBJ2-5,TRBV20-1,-,TGCAGTGCGAACAGCGAGACCCAGTACTTC,CSANSETQYF
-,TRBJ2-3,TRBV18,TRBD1,TGTGCCAGCTCACCGAGGGACAGGGTCACAGATACGCAGTATTTT,CASSPRDRVTDTQYF
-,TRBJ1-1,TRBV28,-,TGTGCCAGCAGTACGGGGGGTGGCACTGAAGCTTTCTTT,CASSTGGGTEAFF
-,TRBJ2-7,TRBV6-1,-,TGTGCCAGCAGTGAATATGAGCCCCCCTACGAGCAGTACTTC,CASSEYEPPYEQYF
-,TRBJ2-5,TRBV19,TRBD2,TGTGCCAGTAGTATCCGAGGGACTAGCGGGAAAGAGACCCAGTACTTC,CASSIRGTSGKETQYF
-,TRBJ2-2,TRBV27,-,TGTGCCAGCAGTTTATGGAAAGACCGACTAGTTCCCAACACCGGGGAGCTGTTTTTT,CASSLWKDRLVPNTGELFF
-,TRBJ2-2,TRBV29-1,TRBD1,TGCAGCGGAACCCGTAAGGGGGCGGGCGGGGAGCTGTTTTTT,CSGTRKGAGGELFF
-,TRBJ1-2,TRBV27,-,TGTGCCAGCACTATGGGCGGGAGGGATGGCTACACCTTC,CASTMGGRDGYTF
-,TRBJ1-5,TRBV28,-,TGTGCCAGCAGTTTAGGCAGAAATCAGCCCCAGCATTTT,CASSLGRNQPQHF
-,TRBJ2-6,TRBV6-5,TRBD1,TGTGCCAGCCTAGACAGGGCTGGGGCCAACGTCCTGACTTTC,CASLDRAGANVLTF
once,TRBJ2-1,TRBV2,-,TGTGCCAGCAGTGACCTCGGTAGCTACAATGAGCAGTTCTTC,CASSDLGSYNEQFF
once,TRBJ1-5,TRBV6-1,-,TGTGCCAGCACAGGAGGAGTTCAGCCCCAGCATTTT,CASTGGVQPQHF
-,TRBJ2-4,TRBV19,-,TGTGCCAGTAGTCCAGAGACAGGCCCGTTAGCCAAAAACATTCAGTACTTC,CASSPETGPLAKNIQYF
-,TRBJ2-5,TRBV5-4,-,TGTGCCAGCAGCTTGCGGGGGAGAGACGAGACCCAGTACTTC,CASSLRGRDETQYF
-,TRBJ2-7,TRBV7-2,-,TGTGCCAGCAGCTCTCCGGGTGAGCAGTACTTC,CASSSPGEQYF
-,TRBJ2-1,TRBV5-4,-,TGTGCCAGCAGCTATAATGCAGGGGAGGGCGAGCAGTTCTTC,CASSYNAGEGEQFF
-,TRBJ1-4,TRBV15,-,TGTGCCACCAGCAAAGAACTAGCAACTAATGAAAAACTGTTTTTT,CATSKELATNEKLFF
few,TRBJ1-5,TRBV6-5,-,TGTGCCAGCAGTTACTCGTGGGCATTGGGCAATCAGCCCCAGCATTTT,CASSYSWALGNQPQHF